This TCR beta chain was identified in a study of cytomegalovirus exposure and HLA in healthy donors. Study observations and caveats: The study found most TCR sequences rare, yet found some public TCRs in many donors. Highly shared variants forming one cluster were likely a sequencing artifact. Later analysis revealed greater clonal expansion in HLA-associated TCR beta chains than in equally common others. Researchers left out some V segments, among them TRBV6-2 and TRBV6-3, as indistinguishable.

Per germline, CDR1 ENHRY and CDR2 SYGVKD. This CDR3 is 14 amino acids long. V lost 11 bases to trimming and J lost 4 bases, with 18 bases between them. Concerning this clone: The antigen is not known.

60 Vbeta and 13 Jbeta primers were used in PCR. Here immunoSEQ multiplex PCR was the method, and the copy in TCRdb shows in-frame clones only, minus some. The sample lists over 150,000 clones, approximately 78% seen once, with 5.5% to 8% in the top ten. Sequencing was performed on PBMCs. This sequence joins TRBV10-3 and TRBJ1-5, with D possibly being TRBD1 (5 bases). This TCR was recovered from a woman younger than 45 in good health and CMV-seropositive. The CDR3 reads CASSNQGRNQPQHF. The CDR3 region has the DNA TGTGCCTCATCAAATCAGGGCAGAAATCAGCCCCAGCATTTT.